The 32 T cell receptor beta chains in this list originate from one sample, sequenced in a study of vaccination effects on CD4 cells after COVID-19. What these receptors recognize is not known. Sequencing used immunoSEQ multiplex PCR; TCRdb keeps in-frame clones, though not all of them. The data show fewer than 35,000 clones, over 75% seen once. With the ViraFEST assay, the study expanded antigen-specific CD4+ T cells using viral peptide pools, then sequenced them. Culture proceeded for approximately 10 days, and CD4+ T cells were then isolated. All participants had two doses of either the BNT162b2 or mRNA-1273 vaccine. The specimen was CD4+ T cells from PBMCs cultured with SARS-CoV-2 spike peptides, collected after COVID-19 vaccination. The receptors derive from a human donor who received a COVID-19 vaccine. Some clones in this sample may be carry-over from other donors' samples.

This clone was seen a single time. V gene TRBV6-4 combines with J gene TRBJ2-3, with no clear D. The germline V gene encodes CDR1 MRHNA and CDR2 SNTAGT. The CDR3 consists of 13 residues. The ends were cut back, 0 bases at V and 8 bases at J, with 9 bases in the middle. The CDR3 DNA is TGTGCCAGCAGTGACTCTTTGGTTGGTACGCAGTATTTT. It translates to CASSDSLVGTQYF.

This clone was detected a few times. This rearrangement joins TRBV19 to TRBJ2-1, with a possible D match to TRBD2 (6 bases). Per germline, CDR1 LNHDA and CDR2 SQIVND (reference sequence). The CDR3 length is 16 residues. V lost 4 bases to trimming and J lost 3 bases, with 16 bases between them. CDR3 sequence: CASSTLSGVYYNEQFF. CDR3 bases: TGTGCCAGTAGTACCCTCTCGGGGGTATACTACAATGAGCAGTTCTTC.

The rearrangement uses TRBV24-1 and TRBJ2-5; 7 nucleotides agree with TRBD1. The junction had 4 bases not matched to a gene; V was cut back by 4 bases and J by 3 bases. The CDR3 is 14 residues long. CDR1 KGHDR and CDR2 SFDVKD come from the germline V gene. CDR3 nucleotide sequence: TGTGCCACCAGTGAGGCCGGGACAGAAGAGACCCAGTACTTC. It yields the protein CATSEAGTEETQYF.

The V call is TRBV7-2, the J call TRBJ2-3; 13 positions agree with TRBD2. Germline V gene data show CDR1 as SGHTA and CDR2 as FQGNSA. This CDR3 region has 15 residues. The junction had 0 bases not matched to a gene; V was cut back by 6 bases and J by 0 bases. DNA of the CDR3: TGTGCCAGCAGACTAGCGGGGGGGAGCACAGATACGCAGTATTTT. Translation: CASRLAGGSTDTQYF.

The genes are TRBV6-5 and TRBJ1-2, with a possible D match to TRBD1 (5 bases). The CDR3 contains 15 residues. CDR1 MNHEY and CDR2 SVGAGI come from the germline V gene. Trimming removed 0 bases from V and 5 bases from J, with 13 bases in between. The CDR3 spells CASSYSMMGPYGYTF. CDR3 nucleotides: TGTGCCAGCAGTTACTCGATGATGGGGCCGTATGGCTACACCTTC.

In nucleotides, the CDR3 is TGTGCTAGTGGTGAACGACAGGCCACTGAAGCTTTCTTT. It yields the protein CASGERQATEAFF. The chain is built from TRBV12-5 and TRBJ1-1; possible D gene TRBD1, 6 bases. Per germline, CDR1 LGHNT and CDR2 FRNRAP. The CDR3 runs to 13 residues. V was pared by 5 bases and J by 4 bases, with 11 bases between.

The J gene is TRBJ2-1, the V gene TRBV2; 8 bases line up with TRBD1. CDR3 size: 13 residues. Germline CDR1 SNHLY, CDR2 FYNNEI. V lost 6 bases and J lost 9; bases outside the gene matches: 7. This CDR3 reads CASREDRVSEQFF. In DNA, the CDR3 is TGTGCCAGCAGAGAGGACAGGGTGAGTGAGCAGTTCTTC.

The rearrangement links TRBV3-1 (or the pseudogene TRBV3-2) to TRBJ1-2; TRBD1 agrees at 7 bases. J gave up 1 base and V 3 bases, and 5 bases lay outside the gene matches. In germline, CDR1 is LGHDT, CDR2 YNNKEL (reference sequence). The CDR3 loop spans 15 amino acids. The CDR3 DNA reads TGTGCCAGCAGCCAGAACAGGGGCCTTAACTATGGCTACACCTTC. It specifies CASSQNRGLNYGYTF.

This clone came up a few times. The rearrangement links TRBV28 to TRBJ1-2; 9 bases are shared with TRBD1. Germline assignment: CDR1 MDHEN and CDR2 SYDVKM. The CDR3 consists of 13 residues. The J segment lost 8 bases and the V segment lost 6 bases, leaving 7 bases of the junction unmatched. CDR3 amino acids: CASRTGGIQGYTF. The CDR3 coding sequence is TGTGCCAGCAGAACAGGGGGCATTCAGGGCTACACCTTC.

The rearrangement links TRBV7-2 to TRBJ2-2; a possible D gene is TRBD2 (5 bases). Germline V gene lookup returns CDR1 SGHTA and CDR2 FQGNSA. V lost 3 bases and J 8 bases, leaving 10 bases between the germline ends. This CDR3 region has 13 residues. The CDR3 sequence: CASSFRGKGELFF. CDR3 nucleotides: TGTGCCAGCAGCTTTAGAGGGAAGGGGGAGCTGTTTTTT. The variable domain in full, with the rest retrieved from reference TRBV7-2 and TRBJ2-2, is GAGVSQSPSNKVTEKGKDVELRCDPISGHTALYWYRQSLGQGLEFLIYFQGNSAPDKSGLPSDRFSAERTGGSVSTLTIQRTQQEDSAVYLCASSFRGKGELFFGEGSRLTVL.

This clone has more than one count but fewer than ten. V is TRBV19 and J is TRBJ2-2; 12 nucleotides align to TRBD1. The length of the CDR3 is 19 residues. Germline V gene lookup returns CDR1 LNHDA and CDR2 SQIVND (reference sequence). V lost 7 bases and J lost 0; bases outside the gene matches: 12. The CDR3 sequence is CASTSRLGQGAANTGELFF. The CDR3 DNA is TGTGCCAGTACCTCCCGCTTGGGACAGGGGGCCGCGAACACCGGGGAGCTGTTTTTT.

V and J are TRBV7-3 and TRBJ1-1; TRBD1 might be the D (6 bases). The germline V and J ends were trimmed by 5 bases and 1 base, with 14 bases remaining between them. Germline CDR1 and CDR2: SGHTA and FQGTGA. The CDR3 extends over 15 amino acids. This chain's CDR3 is CASSPQGNQNTEAFF. The CDR3 DNA follows: TGTGCCAGCAGCCCACAGGGTAATCAGAACACTGAAGCTTTCTTT. The full variable domain, its missing parts supplied by reference TRBV7-3 and TRBJ1-1, is GAGVSQTPSNKVTEKGKYVELRCDPISGHTALYWYRQSLGQGPEFLIYFQGTGAADDSGLPNDRFFAVRPEGSVSTLKIQRTERGDSAVYLCASSPQGNQNTEAFFGQGTRLTVV.

This clone was detected only once. V and J are TRBV10-1 and TRBJ1-5; D unclear. CDR1 is WNHNN, CDR2 SYGVQD, per germline (reference sequence). The CDR3 runs 12 residues. Trimming took off 10 bases at V and 6 bases at J, with 13 bases between the two ends. CDR3 in amino acids: CATPGIGQPQHF. CDR3 sequence (DNA): TGCGCCACCCCGGGCATCGGTCAGCCCCAGCATTTT.

The chain links TRBV10-3 to TRBJ1-2, with 9 nucleotides matching TRBD1. Germline lookup yields CDR1 ENHRY and CDR2 SYGVKD. The CDR3 sequence is 14 residues long. V lost 6 bases and J lost 3; bases outside the gene matches: 5. The CDR3 is CAISARTGDYGYTF. The CDR3 bases are TGTGCCATCAGCGCCCGGACAGGGGACTATGGCTACACCTTC.

The chain carries TRBV7-2 and TRBJ2-1, with 7 bases lining up with TRBD2. Germline assignment: CDR1 SGHTA and CDR2 FQGNSA. V was clipped by 5 bases and J by 8 bases; unmatched bases: 9. The CDR3 is 14 residues long. The CDR3 region has the DNA TGTGCCAGCAGCCGGGACTATAGTCTCTATGAGCAGTTCTTC. This gives the protein CASSRDYSLYEQFF.

This sequence joins TRBV7-2 and TRBJ2-1; perhaps TRBD2 as D (6 bases). V gave up 10 bases and J gave up 2 bases, with 18 bases separating them. Germline V gene data show CDR1 as SGHTA and CDR2 as FQGNSA. The length of the CDR3 is 15 residues. CDR3 residues: CANSYLLAPYNEQFF. The CDR3 nucleotides are TGTGCCAATTCTTACTTACTAGCACCCTACAATGAGCAGTTCTTC.

The chain couples TRBV6-5 to TRBJ2-7; 8 bases are a match to TRBD1. The CDR3 is made up of 12 amino acids. Germline loops: CDR1 MNHEY, CDR2 SVGAGI. V lost 6 bases to trimming and J lost 7 bases; unmatched junction nucleotides: 5. CDR3 coding DNA: TGTGCCAGCAGCCGGACAGGGTGGGAGCAGTACGTC. Encoded protein: CASSRTGWEQYV.

This chain links TRBV6-5 with TRBJ2-5; D is ambiguous. CDR1 and CDR2 (germline): MNHEY, SVGAGI. V shed 5 bases and J shed 2 bases, with 3 bases lying between them. This CDR3 spans 11 amino acids. Written as DNA, the CDR3 is TGTGCCAGCAGTCCGCAAGAGACCCAGTACTTC. This sequence encodes CASSPQETQYF.

The gene calls are TRBV7-2 and TRBJ1-2, with TRBD1 identical over 9 bases. In germline, CDR1 is SGHTA, CDR2 FQGNSA. CDR3 length equals 16 residues. The ends lost 2 bases at V and 3 bases at J; junction bases unmatched: 7. CDR3 DNA: TGTGCCAGCAGCTTACGACGGGACAGGGTAGACTATGGCTACACCTTC. It yields the protein CASSLRRDRVDYGYTF.

This clone was detected only once. V gene TRBV24-1 combines with J gene TRBJ2-5; no clear D gene. Trimming shortened V by 1 base and J by 5 bases, and 10 bases separated the two germline ends. Germline assignment: CDR1 KGHDR and CDR2 SFDVKD. The CDR3 contains 14 residues. The CDR3 is CATSDLSPEETQYF. As DNA, the CDR3 is TGTGCCACCAGTGATTTATCCCCCGAGGAGACCCAGTACTTC.

V is TRBV5-1 and J is TRBJ1-5, with a possible D match to TRBD1 (6 bases). The germline V gene encodes CDR1 SGHRS and CDR2 YFSETQ. The CDR3 is 16 amino acids. Trimming removed 4 bases from V and 1 base from J, with 15 bases in between. The CDR3 DNA reads TGCGCCAGCAGCCCTGAAGGGGGAATGAGCAATCAGCCCCAGCATTTT. Translation: CASSPEGGMSNQPQHF.

The sample holds a few counts of this clone. This chain uses TRBV2 with TRBJ1-6, with 7 bases lining up with TRBD1. The CDR3 loop spans 13 amino acids. The germline gives CDR1 SNHLY, CDR2 FYNNEI. The junction had 5 bases not matched to a gene; V was cut back by 7 bases and J by 8 bases. CDR3 DNA: TGTGCCAGCACCGACAGGGAGTATTCACCCCTCCACTTT. Translated: CASTDREYSPLHF.

V is TRBV15 and J is TRBJ2-7; TRBD1 matches 12 bases. Germline V gene data show CDR1 as LNHNV and CDR2 as YYDKDF (reference sequence). The junction had 3 bases not matched to a gene; V was cut back by 2 bases and J by 4 bases. The CDR3 covers 15 residues. The CDR3 sequence: CATSRPGQGAYEQYV. CDR3 in DNA: TGTGCCACCAGCAGACCGGGACAGGGGGCTTACGAGCAGTACGTC.

This clone was recorded once. This chain connects TRBV19 to TRBJ1-3, with a possible D match to TRBD1 (5 bases). Trimming pared 5 bases from V and 3 bases from J, leaving 17 bases between. Germline V gene sequence: CDR1 LNHDA, CDR2 SQIVND (reference sequence). This CDR3 spans 16 amino acids. CDR3 coding DNA: TGTGCCAGTAGTTCGGGACCCATAACGGGTGGAAACACCATATATTTT. Amino acid sequence: CASSSGPITGGNTIYF. The entire variable domain, with the rest obtained from reference TRBV19 and TRBJ1-3, is as follows: DGGITQSPKYLFRKEGQNVTLSCEQNLNHDAMYWYRQDPGQGLRLIYYSQIVNDFQKGDIAEGYSVSREKKESFPLTVTSAQKNPTAFYLCASSSGPITGGNTIYFGEGSWLTVV.

The chain uses TRBV7-8 and TRBJ2-2; D might be TRBD2 (5 bases). CDR1 SGHVS and CDR2 FQNEAQ come from the germline V gene. V was clipped by 5 bases and J by 4 bases, with 20 bases between them. This CDR3 comprises 17 residues. The CDR3 nucleotides read TGTGCCAGCAGCACCACGAGGGTCGGGGTGCTCACCGGGGAGCTGTTTTTT. Protein product: CASSTTRVGVLTGELFF.

This chain links TRBV6-2 or TRBV6-3 with TRBJ1-2; the D gene is possibly TRBD1 (5 bases). Trimming removed 4 bases from V and 2 bases from J, with 8 bases in between. There are 13 residues in the CDR3. The germline gives CDR1 MNHEY, CDR2 SVGEGT. CDR3 sequence (DNA): TGTGCCAGCAGTTCCCGACAGAACTATGGCTACACCTTC. This sequence encodes CASSSRQNYGYTF.

V usage is TRBV7-9 and J usage is TRBJ1-6; TRBD1 is a possible D gene (6 bases). The CDR3 loop spans 14 amino acids. V lost 5 bases to trimming and J lost 7 bases, with 12 bases between them. Germline CDR1 SEHNR, CDR2 FQNEAQ (reference sequence). CDR3 in DNA: TGTGCCAGCAGCCCACAGGGAGGGAATTCACCCCTCCACTTT. This encodes CASSPQGGNSPLHF. Together with reference TRBV7-9 and TRBJ1-6, the CDR3 gives the full variable domain: DTGVSQNPRHKITKRGQNVTFRCDPISEHNRLYWYRQTLGQGPEFLTYFQNEAQLEKSRLLSDRFSAERPKGSFSTLEIQRTEQGDSAMYLCASSPQGGNSPLHFGNGTRLTVT.

This clone was found a few times. This sequence joins TRBV2 and TRBJ2-7; D is possibly TRBD1 or TRBD2 (5 bases each). This CDR3 comprises 13 residues. V gave up 4 bases and J gave up 3 bases, with 10 bases separating them. Germline lookup yields CDR1 SNHLY and CDR2 FYNNEI. The CDR3 bases are TGTGCCAGCAGTGTGGTGAGGGGCTACGAGCAGTACGTC. Translating it yields CASSVVRGYEQYV.

The gene calls are TRBV29-1 and TRBJ2-5; 7 nucleotides align to TRBD1. Germline CDR1 and CDR2: SQVTM and ANQGSEA. This CDR3 is built from 12 residues. J was trimmed by 5 bases and V by 7 bases; bases with no gene match: 7. Here the CDR3 DNA reads TGCAGCGCAAGACAGGGCCGGGAGACCCAGTACTTC. Translating it yields CSARQGRETQYF.

The CDR3 DNA reads as TGCGCCAGCAGCTTTACGGGGTCCTCTGGGGCCAACGTCCTGACTTTC. It specifies CASSFTGSSGANVLTF. This chain links TRBV5-1 with TRBJ2-6; D might be TRBD2 (5 bases). V lost 2 bases and J lost 0, with 9 bases in between. Germline CDR1 and CDR2: SGHRS and YFSETQ. This CDR3 region has 16 residues.

J is TRBJ2-3 and V is TRBV5-4; TRBD2 aligns across 8 bases. V trimming: 4 bases; J trimming: 4 bases; junction bases outside the gene matches: 11. Germline V gene data show CDR1 as SGHNT and CDR2 as YYREEE (reference sequence). This CDR3 region has 16 residues. In nucleotides, the CDR3 is TGTGCCAGCAGCGGAAACGGGGGGGGCCGCGCAGATACGCAGTATTTT. As protein: CASSGNGGGRADTQYF.

V and J are TRBV5-1 and TRBJ1-2, with 7 positions matching TRBD1. V trimming: 4 bases; J trimming: 2 bases; junction bases outside the gene matches: 8. Looked up from germline, CDR1 is SGHRS and CDR2 is YFSETQ. This CDR3 spans 15 amino acids. CDR3 loop: CASSPDRALNYGYTF. DNA for the CDR3: TGCGCCAGCAGCCCAGACAGGGCCCTCAACTATGGCTACACCTTC.